Included here is one T cell receptor beta chain sequence, with context. Profiled with immunoSEQ multiplex PCR; TCRdb holds only in-frame clones, not every one. The sample comprises roughly 460,000 clones, around nine tenths of which are singletons, and 0.8% to 1% rests with the top ten. The CDR3 consists of 14 residues. V lost 4 bases, J lost 10 bases, and 11 bases stayed unmatched. Germline lookup yields CDR1 SGHRS and CDR2 YFSETQ. These data are taken from a study of blood T cell repertoires in COVID-19. Study as a whole: Spain, Italy and the United States supplied samples that represented acute and convalescent COVID-19.

Patients from Seattle were sampled longitudinally, starting during active infection. V and J are TRBV5-1 and TRBJ2-1, with 7 bases fitting TRBD2. The specimen was peripheral blood. The sequence derives from a man aged 18 to 30 with COVID-19, enrolled during active disease. The CDR3 nucleotides read TGCGCCAGCAGCCCGCCGGGGGGATCCGGGGAGCAGTTCTTC. It codes for CASSPPGGSGEQFF.